One sample yielded the 8 T cell receptor beta chains listed below, sequenced in a study of T-cell memory formation after mild COVID-19. TCRdb reprocessed the 5' RACE reads with MiXCR, giving one entry per CDR3 protein. The repertoire includes hundreds of thousands of distinct CDR3 sequences, around 20% of them detected once, and 12% sits in the top ten. The sequencing sample was made of PBMCs or a T cell subset sorted from them (not recorded which). These receptors were obtained from an adult woman who had mild COVID-19 (a few samples of this study predate the infection). Cell type and time point are not known.

This clonotype occurred a few times. The chain couples TRBV6-2 or TRBV6-3 to TRBJ2-3; 9 nucleotides match TRBD2. The ends lost 0 bases at V and 9 bases at J; junction bases unmatched: 13. This CDR3 has 17 residues. Germline V lookup: CDR1 MNHEY, CDR2 SVGEGT. For the CDR3, the DNA is TGTGCCAGCAGTTACTCGAAAGCGGGGGGCCTCGGGTGGACGCAGTATTTT. This gives the protein CASSYSKAGGLGWTQYF.

This clonotype was found a few times. The genes are TRBV27 and TRBJ1-4; D not certain. Trimming took 3 bases from V and 7 from J, leaving 6 bases between them. The CDR3 runs to 12 residues. Germline V gives CDR1 MNHEY, CDR2 SMNVEV (reference sequence). CDR3 protein: CASSFSGEKLFF. The CDR3 DNA follows: TGTGCCAGCAGTTTTTCGGGTGAAAAACTGTTTTTT.

The V gene is TRBV12-3 or TRBV12-4, the J gene TRBJ2-7; D call uncertain. CDR3 length: 17 residues. The V end was cut by 3 bases, the J end by 0 bases, with 18 bases between. CDR3 coding DNA: TGTGCCAGCAGTTTCGGAACAGCCGCTACAAGCTCCTACGAGCAGTACTTC. This codes for CASSFGTAATSSYEQYF.

The chain employs TRBV5-4 and TRBJ2-5; TRBD2 matches at 9 bases. The germline CDR1 and CDR2 sequences are SGHNT and YYREEE (reference sequence). V was clipped by 1 base and J by 2 bases; unmatched bases: 9. This CDR3 has 17 amino acids. The CDR3 is CASSLRILAGPQETQYF. DNA for the CDR3: TGTGCCAGCAGCTTGAGGATTCTAGCGGGACCTCAAGAGACCCAGTACTTC.

This clonotype was detected only a few times. V and J are TRBV7-9 and TRBJ2-7; TRBD2 agrees at 7 bases. V dropped 3 bases and J dropped 5; count of bases not matched to a gene: 4. The CDR3 is made up of 13 amino acids. Looked up from germline, CDR1 is SEHNR and CDR2 is FQNEAQ (reference sequence). The CDR3 spells CASSFYGGDEQYF. For the CDR3, the DNA is TGTGCCAGCAGCTTCTATGGGGGGGACGAGCAGTACTTC.

This clonotype appeared once. A much larger clonotype is one base distant, so this may be a read error. The CDR3 reads CAISLGPSGGTDTQYF. The CDR3 nucleotides read TGTGCCATCAGCCTAGGGCCTAGCGGGGGCACAGATACGCAGTATTTT. V is TRBV7-2 and J is TRBJ2-3; TRBD2 matches at 9 bases. The germline gives CDR1 SGHTA, CDR2 FQGNSA. This CDR3 contains 16 residues.

This chain links TRBV5-5 with TRBJ2-7; 7 positions agree with TRBD2. The V and J ends lost 1 base and 4 bases, in that order; junction bases with no gene match: 20. There are 19 residues in the CDR3. CDR1 and CDR2 (germline): SGHKS, YYEKEE (reference sequence). CDR3 loop: CASSLSLVLLASQRYEQYF. The CDR3 DNA reads as TGTGCCAGCAGCTTGAGCCTGGTACTACTAGCGAGCCAGAGATACGAGCAGTACTTC.

This clonotype was recorded a few times. The chain joins TRBV20-1 to TRBJ2-1; 7 nucleotides agree with TRBD2. There are 17 residues in the CDR3. Germline V CDR1 and CDR2: DFQATT, SNEGSKA (reference sequence). J gave up 3 bases and V 3 bases, and 14 bases lay outside the gene matches. This CDR3 is CSASSSGGGSSYNEQFF. CDR3 coding DNA: TGCAGTGCTAGTTCGTCGGGCGGCGGGAGTAGCTACAATGAGCAGTTCTTC.